The clone carrying this TCR beta chain was counted between two and nine times. Its antigen is unknown. TCRdb re-derived calls from the reads in MiXCR, one entry per CDR3 protein. The data show approximately 730,000 distinct CDR3 sequences, roughly 30% seen once. The data belong to a study of T cell repertoires in cytomegalovirus infection. Turning to the study itself: Newly reported HLA-C-restricted and thoroughly characterized HLA-B-restricted CMV epitopes were employed. Signatures in public TCR beta sequences pointed to both CMV infection and matching HLA type.

Germline-derived CDR1 and CDR2 are MNHEY and SVGAGI. The V segment lost 4 bases and the J segment 5 bases; nucleotides outside the gene matches: 11. This CDR3 spans 16 amino acids. General observations from the study: Totalled public TCR beta family frequency picked out people who carried CMV plus the relevant HLA. CMV-specific HLA-C-restricted TCR beta clonotypes dominated the ex vivo response.

The chain links TRBV6-5 to TRBJ1-1; 9 nucleotides line up with TRBD1. Sequencing used cultured PBMCs, obtained from culture after CMV antigen stimulation. This sequence originates from a human donor in good health (CMV status not recorded). Some clones in this sample may be carry-over from other donors' samples. The CDR3 region has the DNA TGTGCCAGCAGTTCCCTACCCGCGACAGGGGGGACTGAAGCTTTCTTT. Protein sequence: CASSSLPATGGTEAFF.